This TCR beta chain was captured in a study of T cells in Graves' hyperthyroidism and ophthalmopathy. Study information: Staff took peripheral blood when the initial diagnosis was made, before any treatment began.

What was amplified from RNA transcripts were TCR beta CDR3 regions. HTBI primers were used for first-round RT-PCR of the TCR CDR3. From the multiplex PCR reads, TCRdb called clonotypes with MiXCR, one entry per CDR3 protein. The sample yields more than 500,000 distinct CDR3 sequences, 14% seen once. Study-level results: Prediction of ophthalmopathy progression came a median roughly 6.6 months pre-onset.

For Graves' hyperthyroidism to be stable, ophthalmopathy could not progress within 18 months. Hyperthyroidism was newly diagnosed in patients aged 18 to 65 (duration under 2 months). The CDR3 runs to 16 residues. Germline CDR1 DFQATT, CDR2 SNEGSKA (reference sequence). Losses at the gene ends were 1 base for V and 6 bases for J; bases not matched to a gene: 10. As regards this clonotype: Its antigen is still unknown.

Sequencing was done on a sample of blood. This rearrangement joins TRBV20-1 to TRBJ2-1; 9 bases line up with TRBD2. This clonotype was sampled from a woman between 40 and 50 years old with Graves' hyperthyroidism. The CDR3 protein is CSARATGNSGSNEQFF. CDR3 coding DNA: TGCAGTGCTAGAGCTACGGGGAATAGCGGGAGCAATGAGCAGTTCTTC.